The next 28 T cell receptor beta chains were all read from a single sample in a study of T cells in Graves' hyperthyroidism and ophthalmopathy. The CDR3 regions of TCR beta were amplified from RNA transcripts. TCR CDR3 regions were first amplified by RT-PCR with HTBI primers. TCRdb re-called the multiplex PCR reads with MiXCR, one entry per CDR3 protein. In the table there are hundreds of thousands of distinct CDR3 sequences, 15% to 20% of which are singletons. The sequenced sample was blood. The receptors were gathered from a woman aged 40 to 55 with Graves' ophthalmopathy.

This chain links TRBV6-1 with TRBJ2-3; 11 nucleotides agree with TRBD2. The CDR3 extends over 14 amino acids. CDR1 is MNHNS, CDR2 SASEGT, per germline. After removal of 5 bases from V and 3 bases from J, the junction contained 1 base not matched to a gene. In DNA form, the CDR3 reads TGTGCCAGCAGTATAGCGGGGGGGACAGATACGCAGTATTTT. It yields the protein CASSIAGGTDTQYF.

This clonotype was found many times. The rearrangement uses TRBV6-1 and TRBJ1-1; unclear D gene. Germline V gene data show CDR1 as MNHNS and CDR2 as SASEGT. V lost 6 bases to trimming and J lost 0 bases, with 8 bases between them. The CDR3 covers 13 residues. The CDR3 reads CASSTKVNTEAFF. The CDR3 DNA sequence: TGTGCCAGCAGCACAAAAGTGAACACTGAAGCTTTCTTT.

The V and J genes are TRBV20-1 and TRBJ2-4, with 12 bases aligning to TRBD1. V shed 0 bases, J shed 8 bases, and the junction held 5 bases outside the gene matches. The CDR3 has 15 amino acids. CDR1 is DFQATT, CDR2 SNEGSKA, per germline (reference sequence). The CDR3 loop reads CSARDRDRGRDIQYF. Here the CDR3 DNA reads TGCAGTGCTAGAGACCGGGACAGGGGGCGAGACATTCAGTACTTC.

This clonotype was found a few times. This chain connects TRBV7-2 to TRBJ2-3; TRBD2 matches at 12 bases. Germline V lookup: CDR1 SGHTA, CDR2 FQGNSA. Unmatched junction bases numbered 6, after V lost 5 bases and J lost 6 bases. This CDR3 is 15 amino acids long. CDR3 loop: CASSQTSGRSDTQYF. CDR3 sequence (DNA): TGTGCCAGCAGCCAGACTAGCGGGAGATCCGATACGCAGTATTTT.

This clonotype has just a few counts. The CDR3 spells CACSGGGNEQFF. CDR3 nucleotides: TGTGCCTGTAGCGGGGGGGGCAATGAGCAGTTCTTC. The rearrangement uses TRBV30 and TRBJ2-1; 11 bases align to TRBD2. The germline gives CDR1 GTSNPN, CDR2 SVGIG (reference sequence). The trim removed 6 bases at V and 6 bases at J, leaving 1 base unmatched. CDR3 length: 12 residues.

There are many counts of this clonotype. The chain uses TRBV18 and TRBJ2-5; TRBD1 agrees at 7 bases. Germline assignment: CDR1 KGHSH and CDR2 LQKENI. After removal of 1 base from V and 5 bases from J, the junction contained 1 base not matched to a gene. The CDR3 runs to 13 residues. For the CDR3, the DNA is TGTGCCAGCTCACCACTACAGGGGGAGACCCAGTACTTC. Protein product: CASSPLQGETQYF.

V is TRBV6-2 or TRBV6-3 and J is TRBJ1-5; possibly TRBD1 for D (5 bases). The CDR3 extends over 15 amino acids. CDR1 and CDR2 from the germline V gene are MNHEY and SVGEGT. The V gene lost 2 bases and the J gene lost 1 base, with 9 bases spanning the gap. CDR3 sequence: CASSYGAGSNQPQHF. For the CDR3, the DNA is TGTGCCAGCAGTTACGGAGCAGGGAGCAATCAGCCCCAGCATTTT.

The chain links TRBV30 to TRBJ1-6, with D possibly being TRBD1 (6 bases). V shed 8 bases and J shed 4 bases, with 15 bases lying between them. The length of the CDR3 is 14 residues. CDR1 is GTSNPN and CDR2 is SVGIG in the germline V gene (reference sequence). In DNA, the CDR3 is TGTGCCCTGAAGAGGGACATTTATAATTCACCCCTCCACTTT. Its protein is CALKRDIYNSPLHF.

This clonotype was detected only a few times. This chain links TRBV20-1 with TRBJ2-1; 10 nucleotides agree with TRBD2. In germline, CDR1 is DFQATT, CDR2 SNEGSKA (reference sequence). V shed 0 bases and J 7 bases; nucleotides not matched to a gene: 9. This CDR3 is 16 amino acids long. The CDR3 reads CSARDLKREGPNEQFF. The CDR3 coding sequence is TGCAGTGCTAGAGATCTCAAGCGGGAGGGCCCAAATGAGCAGTTCTTC.

This chain connects TRBV12-3 or TRBV12-4 to TRBJ2-1; 7 nucleotides agree with TRBD2. CDR3 length equals 14 residues. The J segment lost 2 bases and the V segment lost 6 bases, leaving 4 bases of the junction unmatched. The CDR3 reads CASRGGRTYNEQFF. The CDR3 DNA follows: TGTGCCAGCAGGGGAGGGCGGACCTACAATGAGCAGTTCTTC.

In this sample, this clonotype turned up a few times. The chain combines TRBV19 with TRBJ2-2; no reliable D call. V was trimmed by 6 bases and J by 3 bases, leaving 2 bases between them. Per germline, CDR1 LNHDA and CDR2 SQIVND (reference sequence). The CDR3 runs 11 residues. The CDR3: CASRYTGELFF. The CDR3 bases are TGTGCCAGTAGGTACACCGGGGAGCTGTTTTTT.

This clonotype was observed many times. The V and J genes are TRBV2 and TRBJ2-1, with 9 positions matching TRBD1. This CDR3 has 14 amino acids. J gave up 7 bases and V 7 bases, and 8 bases lay outside the gene matches. Per the germline V gene, CDR1 is SNHLY and CDR2 is FYNNEI. The CDR3 sequence is CASTYWDRVNEQFF. The CDR3 region has the DNA TGTGCCAGCACATACTGGGACAGGGTTAATGAGCAGTTCTTC.

CDR3 DNA sequence: TGTGCCAGCAGTGGACTAGGGAGGACTGAAGCTTTCTTT. Translation: CASSGLGRTEAFF. J is TRBJ1-1 and V is TRBV25-1; D not resolved. Germline V gene sequence: CDR1 MGHDK, CDR2 SYGVNS. Deletions cut 4 bases from V and 5 bases from J, with 11 bases between. The CDR3 has 13 residues. Supplemented by reference TRBV25-1 and TRBJ1-1, the full variable domain reads EADIYQTPRYLVIGTGKKITLECSQTMGHDKMYWYQQDPGMELHLIHYSYGVNSTEKGDLSSESTVSRIRTEHFPLTLESARPSHTSQYLCASSGLGRTEAFFGQGTRLTVV.

This clonotype was counted a few times. V usage is TRBV5-6 and J usage is TRBJ2-7; 11 positions match TRBD1. With V trimmed by 6 bases and J by 7 bases, 9 bases remained unmatched. The CDR3 loop spans 14 amino acids. CDR1 is SGHDT and CDR2 is YYEEEE in the germline V gene. The chain's CDR3 is CASIWDRGSGEQYF. The CDR3, as DNA: TGTGCCAGCATCTGGGACAGGGGGTCGGGAGAGCAGTACTTC.

The rearrangement joins TRBV6-1 to TRBJ2-2; 13 nucleotides align to TRBD2. The J segment lost 0 bases and the V segment lost 6 bases, leaving 7 bases of the junction unmatched. The CDR3 is 18 residues long. Per the germline V gene, CDR1 is MNHNS and CDR2 is SASEGT. CDR3 nucleotides: TGTGCCAGCAGCCCGGGACTAGCGGGAAATGCGAACACCGGGGAGCTGTTTTTT. It translates to CASSPGLAGNANTGELFF.

This clonotype has a count of ten or more. The chain combines TRBV20-1 with TRBJ2-4; TRBD2 is a possible D gene (7 bases). The CDR3 covers 16 residues. The germline V and J ends were trimmed by 3 bases and 5 bases, with 20 bases remaining between them. Germline CDR1 DFQATT, CDR2 SNEGSKA (reference sequence). The CDR3 bases are TGCAGTGCTAGGGGGGTAGGGGGAGGGCCTCAAAACATTCAGTACTTC. It encodes CSARGVGGGPQNIQYF.

At least ten counts were recorded for this clonotype. The rearrangement joins TRBV18 to TRBJ1-5; D unresolved. The V and J ends lost 6 bases and 2 bases respectively, with 8 bases between them. Per the germline V gene, CDR1 is KGHSH and CDR2 is LQKENI. This CDR3 region has 13 residues. The CDR3 here is CASSFRGNQPQHF. As DNA, the CDR3 is TGTGCCAGCTCGTTCCGGGGCAATCAGCCCCAGCATTTT.

This clonotype occurred a few times. This chain links TRBV9 with TRBJ2-6; D is uncertain. Trimming took off 0 bases at V and 2 bases at J, with 6 bases between the two ends. CDR1 is SGDLS, CDR2 YYNGEE, per germline. This CDR3 spans 15 amino acids. This CDR3 is CASSVDEAGANVLTF. CDR3 DNA: TGTGCCAGCAGCGTAGATGAGGCTGGGGCCAACGTCCTGACTTTC.

This clonotype has only a few counts. The rearrangement uses TRBV11-2 and TRBJ2-7; TRBD1 agrees at 9 bases. Per the germline V gene, CDR1 is SGHAT and CDR2 is FQNNGV. J gave up 4 bases and V 2 bases, and 6 bases lay outside the gene matches. This CDR3 is 15 amino acids long. The CDR3 nucleotides are TGTGCCAGCAGCTTAACGACAGGGGGGAATTACGAGCAGTACTTC. Its protein is CASSLTTGGNYEQYF. Full variable domain (outside the CDR3, taken from reference TRBV11-2 and TRBJ2-7): EAGVAQSPRYKIIEKRQSVAFWCNPISGHATLYWYQQILGQGPKLLIQFQNNGVVDDSQLPKDRFSAERLKGVDSTLKIQPAKLEDSAVYLCASSLTTGGNYEQYFGPGTRLTVT.

This clonotype came up many times. The chain has TRBV29-1 and TRBJ2-3, with unresolved D. With 7 bases removed from V and 2 bases from J, the gap between germline ends came to 7 bases. Looked up from germline, CDR1 is SQVTM and CDR2 is ANQGSEA. The CDR3 extends over 11 amino acids. For the CDR3, the DNA is TGCAGCGGTTCGTCCACAGATACGCAGTATTTT. It specifies CSGSSTDTQYF.

This chain links TRBV10-3 with TRBJ2-7; D is undetermined. V was cut by 6 bases and J by 2 bases, with 11 bases left in between. CDR1 ENHRY and CDR2 SYGVKD come from the germline V gene. The CDR3 runs 13 residues. CDR3 DNA: TGTGCCATCAGGAAGAGTGATGCCTACGAGCAGTACTTC. It yields the protein CAIRKSDAYEQYF.

The V gene is TRBV29-1, the J gene TRBJ1-2; TRBD1 agrees at 7 bases. This CDR3 is 13 amino acids long. Trimming at V came to 4 bases and at J to 8 bases, leaving 10 bases not matched to a gene. Germline CDR1 reads SQVTM; CDR2 reads ANQGSEA. CDR3 nucleotide sequence: TGCAGCGTTGGCGGATTTGGACAGGTCGGCTACACCTTC. Translating it yields CSVGGFGQVGYTF.

There are many counts of this clonotype. The chain has TRBV6-1 and TRBJ2-7; TRBD1 matches 8 bases. CDR3 length: 16 amino acids. CDR1 and CDR2 from the germline V gene are MNHNS and SASEGT. V dropped 6 bases and J dropped 3; count of bases not matched to a gene: 13. The CDR3 sequence is CASRQGGRGGSYEQYF. In nucleotides, the CDR3 is TGTGCCAGCAGACAGGGGGGCAGGGGAGGAAGCTACGAGCAGTACTTC.

This clonotype has a handful of counts. This chain uses TRBV28 with TRBJ1-6, with TRBD1 as a possible D gene (6 bases). The CDR3 consists of 15 residues. V lost 5 bases, J lost 6 bases, and 14 bases lay in between. CDR1 and CDR2 from the germline V gene are MDHEN and SYDVKM. This CDR3 is CASSPSQGTNSPLHF. CDR3 DNA sequence: TGTGCCAGCAGTCCCTCACAGGGCACTAATTCACCCCTCCACTTT.

Points on this clonotype: A much larger clone is a single base away; this may be a read error. The CDR3 sequence is CASIETGTLGFLQPQHF. The CDR3 nucleotides are TGTGCCAGCATCGAGACAGGGACGCTAGGGTTCTTACAGCCCCAGCATTTT. The chain carries TRBV28 and TRBJ1-5, with 7 bases identical to TRBD1. Trimming at V came to 7 bases and at J to 7 bases, leaving 19 bases not matched to a gene. The CDR3 length is 17 residues. Germline CDR1 reads MDHEN; CDR2 reads SYDVKM.

This clonotype was seen a handful of times. The chain has TRBV6-1 and TRBJ1-1, with unresolved D. The CDR3 loop spans 15 amino acids. The V gene lost 7 bases and the J gene lost 0 bases, with 15 bases spanning the gap. CDR1 is MNHNS, CDR2 SASEGT, per germline. Here the CDR3 DNA reads TGTGCCAGCACGGCCCTCCCCCCCATGAACACTGAAGCTTTCTTT. Protein product: CASTALPPMNTEAFF.

V is TRBV2 and J is TRBJ2-5; no definite D call. Germline V gives CDR1 SNHLY, CDR2 FYNNEI. The CDR3 is 15 residues long. The ends were cut back, 5 bases at V and 2 bases at J, with 15 bases in the middle. The CDR3 spells CASSTISPVQETQYF. DNA of the CDR3: TGTGCCAGCAGTACCATCTCCCCGGTACAAGAGACCCAGTACTTC.

This clonotype has a handful of counts. V is TRBV28 and J is TRBJ1-4; possible D gene TRBD1, 5 bases. CDR3 length equals 14 residues. Trimming removed 8 bases at V and 8 bases at J, with 18 bases between. CDR1 and CDR2 from the germline V gene are MDHEN and SYDVKM. In nucleotides, the CDR3 is TGTGCCAGCTTTGGGGTTGGGGGAGGAGAAAAACTGTTTTTT. Translated: CASFGVGGGEKLFF. The full variable domain, in which reference TRBV28 and TRBJ1-4 provide the parts outside the CDR3, is DVKVTQSSRYLVKRTGEKVFLECVQDMDHENMFWYRQDPGLGLRLIYFSYDVKMKEKGDIPEGYSVSREKKERFSLILESASTNQTSMYLCASFGVGGGEKLFFGSGTQLSVL.